Below, one T cell receptor beta chain is given with its context. Antigen unknown. TCRdb's table, derived via immunoSEQ multiplex PCR, lists solely in-frame clones and lacks some. This sample has approximately 2,000,000 clones, with roughly 93% found just once. The CDR3 consists of 13 residues. Germline CDR1 and CDR2: SGHNT and YYREEE (reference sequence). With 4 bases clipped from V and 4 bases from J, the junction kept 3 bases outside the gene matches. The sample is drawn from a study of shared clonotypes between healthy human individuals. Study details: The donor pool was made up of two women and three men aged 18 to 49.

CD45RO-negative, CCR7-positively selected cells formed the naive CD8 fraction, excluding terminally differentiated effector memory CD45RA+ cells. Points from the study as a whole: A handful of donors showed sharing of approximately 5% of naive CD4 clonotypes.

Sequencing input: naive CD8+ T cells from PBMCs. J is TRBJ1-1 and V is TRBV5-4, with 8 bases identical to TRBD1. The clonotype originates from a man aged 18 to 29 in good health. Some clones in this sample may be carry-over from other donors' samples. Written as DNA, the CDR3 is TGTGCCAGCAGCCGGACAGGGATCACTGAAGCTTTCTTT. This gives the protein CASSRTGITEAFF. The complete variable domain, with remaining parts taken from reference TRBV5-4 and TRBJ1-1, reads ETGVTQSPTHLIKTRGQQVTLRCSSQSGHNTVSWYQQALGQGPQFIFQYYREEENGRGNFPPRFSGLQFPNYSSELNVNALELDDSALYLCASSRTGITEAFFGQGTRLTVV.